This T cell receptor beta chain comes out of a study of cytomegalovirus exposure and HLA in healthy donors. Study-level points and caveats: It was reportedly the case that the classifier diagnosed cytomegalovirus status with high specificity and sensitivity.

This clone was recorded a few times. Antigen unknown. Clones were read by immunoSEQ multiplex PCR, and TCRdb kept only the in-frame ones, dropping some. Found here are around 150,000 clones, roughly 92% of them singletons; the top ten hold 0.55% to 0.8%. The donors formed part of the roughly 110-subject validation cohort, distinct from the approximately 640-subject first cohort. The CDR3 extends over 14 amino acids. V lost 4 bases to trimming and J lost 2 bases, with 11 bases between them. Germline assignment: CDR1 MGHRA and CDR2 YSYEKL. What was sequenced was PBMCs. V is TRBV4-1 and J is TRBJ1-1, with a tentative D call TRBD1 (6 bases). This TCR was recovered from a young man in good health and CMV-seronegative. This CDR3 is CASSLTGFNTEAFF. The CDR3 DNA follows: TGCGCCAGCAGCCTGACAGGATTCAACACTGAAGCTTTCTTT.